This T cell receptor beta chain was recovered during a study of post-analysis software for immune sequencing data. Broader study findings: About five TRBV segments occurring more often in patients than controls included TRBV5-6, TRBV5-1 and TRBV20-1. F measure clustering grouped samples strongly by preparation batch. The study found significantly lower normalized Chao1 diversity in multiple sclerosis patients than in controls.

Between the trimmed V and J ends, which lost 1 base and 0 bases, there was a span of 7 bases. This CDR3 region has 15 residues. Built from TCR beta cDNA, the libraries had unique molecular identifiers in them. cDNA molecules numbering about 490,000 came from approximately 1 to 10 million T cells. In TCRdb, the PCR reads were re-called with MiXCR into one record per CDR3 protein. The table has 350,000 to 450,000 distinct CDR3 sequences, 39% seen once. With respect to this clonotype: Its antigen remains unidentified.

This clonotype was sampled from a girl between 2 and 10 years old with multiple sclerosis. This chain joins TRBV12-3 or TRBV12-4 and TRBJ1-5; D unclear. The sequenced material came from blood. This CDR3 is CASSLGAHSNQPQHF. CDR3 in DNA: TGTGCCAGCAGTTTAGGGGCCCATAGCAATCAGCCCCAGCATTTT.